This entry lists 9 T cell receptor beta chains sequenced from one sample in a study of OX40 agonist ivuxolimab in advanced cancers. TCRdb keeps only in-frame clones here, not all; method: immunoSEQ multiplex PCR. The profile shows roughly 89,000 clones, about 86% of them singletons. The material was CD4+ or CD8+ T cells sorted from blood, obtained in a trial of the OX40 agonist ivuxolimab. All receptors derive from an adult with an advanced solid tumor such as melanoma, head and neck, liver or kidney cancer.

The chain has TRBV27 and TRBJ2-5; 14 positions agree with TRBD2. CDR3 length: 16 residues. V dropped 3 bases and J dropped 5; count of bases not matched to a gene: 5. CDR1 is MNHEY, CDR2 SMNVEV, per germline (reference sequence). The CDR3 DNA is TGTGCCAGCAGTTTCGGGACTAGCGGGAGTAGGGAGACCCAGTACTTC. Translated: CASSFGTSGSRETQYF.

The V call is TRBV6-8, the J call TRBJ1-3; TRBD1 is a possible D gene (6 bases). This CDR3 spans 16 amino acids. Deletions cut 5 bases from V and 2 bases from J, with 16 bases between. Per the germline V gene, CDR1 is MNHGY and CDR2 is SAAAGT. CDR3 protein: CASSQTGAVAGNTIYF. Here the CDR3 DNA reads TGTGCCAGCAGTCAGACAGGAGCTGTGGCTGGAAACACCATATATTTT.

The sample holds a few counts of this clone. The V call is TRBV13, the J call TRBJ1-1, with TRBD1 as a possible D gene (6 bases). The V end was cut by 5 bases, the J end by 2 bases, with 24 bases between. From germline, CDR1 is PRHDT and CDR2 FYEKMQ (reference sequence). The length of the CDR3 is 18 residues. CDR3 region: CASSPGAGYGNLNTEAFF. CDR3 DNA: TGTGCCAGCAGCCCAGGGGCAGGTTATGGGAACCTCAACACTGAAGCTTTCTTT.

This chain connects TRBV5-5 to TRBJ2-7, with D possibly being TRBD1 (5 bases). The V end lost 1 base, the J end lost 2 bases, and 13 bases lay between the germline ends. This CDR3 has 15 residues. CDR1 is SGHKS, CDR2 YYEKEE, per germline (reference sequence). CDR3: CASSLYTGYTYEQYF. CDR3 coding DNA: TGTGCCAGCAGCTTGTATACAGGATACACCTACGAGCAGTACTTC.

This clone was observed a few times. The chain links TRBV7-3 to TRBJ1-2, with 9 bases lining up with TRBD1. Looked up from germline, CDR1 is SGHTA and CDR2 is FQGTGA. With V trimmed by 5 bases and J by 6 bases, 4 bases remained unmatched. This CDR3 is 13 amino acids long. This CDR3 reads CASSLRDRDGYTF. CDR3 in DNA: TGTGCCAGCAGCCTCCGGGACAGGGATGGCTACACCTTC.

This chain uses TRBV6-5 with TRBJ1-1; 7 bases agree with TRBD1. The CDR3 runs 15 residues. Germline lookup yields CDR1 MNHEY and CDR2 SVGAGI. V shed 6 bases, J shed 0 bases, and the junction held 7 bases outside the gene matches. CDR3 nucleotides: TGTGCCAGCAGGTTTCGACAGGGAGTGAACACTGAAGCTTTCTTT. This gives the protein CASRFRQGVNTEAFF.

This clone occurred once. The chain has TRBV7-9 and TRBJ1-2; 8 positions agree with TRBD1. Per the germline V gene, CDR1 is SEHNR and CDR2 is FQNEAQ (reference sequence). V trimming: 1 base; J trimming: 8 bases; junction bases outside the gene matches: 9. CDR3 length: 15 residues. The CDR3 spells CASSLVAGGAGGYTF. CDR3 DNA sequence: TGTGCCAGCAGCTTAGTGGCAGGGGGCGCAGGGGGCTACACCTTC.

The chain links TRBV2 to TRBJ1-2; perhaps TRBD1 as D (6 bases). V was trimmed by 1 base and J by 8 bases, leaving 17 bases between them. CDR3 length: 15 residues. Germline V gene lookup returns CDR1 SNHLY and CDR2 FYNNEI. In DNA form, the CDR3 reads TGTGCCAGCAGTGAAGAGGGGGTGGGGCAGAAGGGCTACACCTTC. Amino acid sequence: CASSEEGVGQKGYTF.

This chain links TRBV4-2 with TRBJ2-1, with D possibly TRBD1 on 5 matching bases. The germline V gene has CDR1 LGHNA and CDR2 YNFKEQ. The CDR3 has 17 amino acids. The V and J ends lost 1 base and 4 bases respectively, with 17 bases between them. The CDR3 loop reads CASSQGGQGEDYNEQFF. In DNA, the CDR3 is TGTGCCAGCAGCCAAGGGGGCCAAGGTGAGGATTACAATGAGCAGTTCTTC.